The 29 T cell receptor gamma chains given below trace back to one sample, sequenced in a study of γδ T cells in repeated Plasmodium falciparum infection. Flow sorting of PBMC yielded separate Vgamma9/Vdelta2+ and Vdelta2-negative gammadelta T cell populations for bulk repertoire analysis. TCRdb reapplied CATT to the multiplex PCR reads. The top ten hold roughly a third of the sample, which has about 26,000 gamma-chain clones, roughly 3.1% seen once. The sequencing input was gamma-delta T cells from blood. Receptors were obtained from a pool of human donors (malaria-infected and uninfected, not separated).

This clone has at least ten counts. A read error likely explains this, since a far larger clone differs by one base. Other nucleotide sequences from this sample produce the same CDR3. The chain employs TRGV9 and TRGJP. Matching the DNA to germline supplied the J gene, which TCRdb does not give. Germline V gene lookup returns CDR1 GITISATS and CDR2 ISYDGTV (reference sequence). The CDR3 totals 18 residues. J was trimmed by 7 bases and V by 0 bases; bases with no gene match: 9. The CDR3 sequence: CALWEVTQSELGKKIKVF. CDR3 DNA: TGTGCCTTGTGGGAGGTGACCCAGTCGGAGTTGGGCAAAAAAATCAAGGTATTT.

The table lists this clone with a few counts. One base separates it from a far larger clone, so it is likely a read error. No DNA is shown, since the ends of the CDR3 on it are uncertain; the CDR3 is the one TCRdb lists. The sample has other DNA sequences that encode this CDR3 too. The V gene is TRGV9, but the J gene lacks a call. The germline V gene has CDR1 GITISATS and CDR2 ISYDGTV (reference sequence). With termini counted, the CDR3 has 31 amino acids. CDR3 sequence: CALWEAIIIRNSLAVEQHLLSQVSIGRIQHF.

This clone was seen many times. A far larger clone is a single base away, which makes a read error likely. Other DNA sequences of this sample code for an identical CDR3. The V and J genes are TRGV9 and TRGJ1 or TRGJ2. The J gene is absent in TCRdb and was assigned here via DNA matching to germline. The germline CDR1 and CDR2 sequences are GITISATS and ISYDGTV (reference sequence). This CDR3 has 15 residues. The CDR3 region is CALWDRLQGNYKKLF. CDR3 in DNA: TGTGCCTTATGGGACCGCCTGCAAGGGAATTATAAGAAACTCTTT.

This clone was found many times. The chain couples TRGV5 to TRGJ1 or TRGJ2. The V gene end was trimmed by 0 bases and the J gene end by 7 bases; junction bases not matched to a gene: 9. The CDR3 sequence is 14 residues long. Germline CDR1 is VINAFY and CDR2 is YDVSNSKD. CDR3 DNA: TGTGCCACCTGGGACAGGCGTGTTAGGTATAAGAAACTCTTT. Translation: CATWDRRVRYKKLF.

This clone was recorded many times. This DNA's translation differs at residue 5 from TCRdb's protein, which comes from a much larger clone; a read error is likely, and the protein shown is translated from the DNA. CDR3 region: CALWGVQGLCYKKLF. Here the CDR3 DNA reads TGTGCCTTGTGGGGGGTGCAGGGGCTTTGTTATAAGAAACTCTTT. The chain has TRGV9 and TRGJ1 or TRGJ2. The length of the CDR3 is 15 residues. Germline V gives CDR1 GITISATS, CDR2 ISYDGTV (reference sequence).

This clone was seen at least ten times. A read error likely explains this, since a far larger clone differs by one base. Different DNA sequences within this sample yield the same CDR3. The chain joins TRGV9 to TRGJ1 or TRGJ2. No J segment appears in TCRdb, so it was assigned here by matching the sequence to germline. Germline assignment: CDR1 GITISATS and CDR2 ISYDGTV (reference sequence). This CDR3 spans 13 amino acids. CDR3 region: CALWEVPHYKKLF. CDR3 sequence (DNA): TGTGCCCTGTGGGAGGTGCCCCATTATAAGAAACTCTTT.

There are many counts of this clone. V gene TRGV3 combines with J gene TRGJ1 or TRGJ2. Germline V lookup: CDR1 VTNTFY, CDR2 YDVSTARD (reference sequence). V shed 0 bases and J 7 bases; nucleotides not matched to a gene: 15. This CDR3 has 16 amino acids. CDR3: CATWDRRGYFWYKKLF. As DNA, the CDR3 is TGTGCCACCTGGGACAGGCGAGGATACTTTTGGTATAAGAAACTCTTT.

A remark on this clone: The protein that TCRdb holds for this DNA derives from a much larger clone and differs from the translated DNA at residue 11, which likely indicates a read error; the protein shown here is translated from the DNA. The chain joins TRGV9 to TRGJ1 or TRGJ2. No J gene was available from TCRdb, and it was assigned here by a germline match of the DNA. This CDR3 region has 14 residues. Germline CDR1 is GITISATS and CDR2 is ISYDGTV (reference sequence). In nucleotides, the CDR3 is TGTGCCTTGTGGGAGCCCCGGGGATATTATGAGAAACTCTTT. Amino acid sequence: CALWEPRGYYEKLF.

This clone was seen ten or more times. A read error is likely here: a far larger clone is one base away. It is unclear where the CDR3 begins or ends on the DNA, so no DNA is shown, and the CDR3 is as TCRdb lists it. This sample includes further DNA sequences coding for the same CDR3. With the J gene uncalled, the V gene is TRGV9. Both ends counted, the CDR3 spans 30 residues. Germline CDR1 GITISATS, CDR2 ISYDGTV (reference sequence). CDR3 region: CALWEQGLRNSLAVEQHLLSQVSIGRIQHF.

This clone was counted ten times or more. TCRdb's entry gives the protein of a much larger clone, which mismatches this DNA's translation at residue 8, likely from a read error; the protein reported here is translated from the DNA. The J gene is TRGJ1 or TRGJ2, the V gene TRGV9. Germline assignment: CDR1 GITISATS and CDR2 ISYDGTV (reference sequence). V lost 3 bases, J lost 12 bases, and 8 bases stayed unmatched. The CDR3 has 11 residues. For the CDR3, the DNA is TGTGCCTTGTGGGAGTTTTTAAGGAAACTCTTT. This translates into CALWEFLRKLF.

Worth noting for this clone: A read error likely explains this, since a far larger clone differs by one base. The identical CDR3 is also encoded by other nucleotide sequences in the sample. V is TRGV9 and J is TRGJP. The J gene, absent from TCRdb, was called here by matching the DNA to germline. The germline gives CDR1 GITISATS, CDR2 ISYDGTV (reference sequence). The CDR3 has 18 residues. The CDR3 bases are TGTGCCTTGTGGGAGGATCTTACCCAAGAATTGGGCAAAAAAATCAAGGTATTT. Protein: CALWEDLTQELGKKIKVF.

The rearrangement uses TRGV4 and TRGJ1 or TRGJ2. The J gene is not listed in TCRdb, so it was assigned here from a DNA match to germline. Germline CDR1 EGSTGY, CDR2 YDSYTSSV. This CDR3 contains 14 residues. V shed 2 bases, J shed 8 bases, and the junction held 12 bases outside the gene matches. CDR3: CATWDEEGGNKKLF. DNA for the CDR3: TGTGCCACCTGGGATGAGGAGGGAGGAAATAAGAAACTCTTT.

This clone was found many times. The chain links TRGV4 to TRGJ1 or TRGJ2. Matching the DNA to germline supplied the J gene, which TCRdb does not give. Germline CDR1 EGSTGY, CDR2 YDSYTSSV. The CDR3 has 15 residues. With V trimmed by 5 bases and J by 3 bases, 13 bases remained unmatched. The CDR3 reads CATWVLHRGYYKKLF. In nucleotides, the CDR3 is TGTGCCACCTGGGTTCTCCACAGGGGTTATTATAAGAAACTCTTT.

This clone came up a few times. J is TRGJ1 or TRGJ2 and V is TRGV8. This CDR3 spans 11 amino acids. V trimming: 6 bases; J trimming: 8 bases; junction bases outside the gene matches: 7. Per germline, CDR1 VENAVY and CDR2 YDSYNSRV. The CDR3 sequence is CATWKGHKKLF. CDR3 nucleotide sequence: TGTGCCACCTGGAAAGGGCATAAGAAACTCTTT.

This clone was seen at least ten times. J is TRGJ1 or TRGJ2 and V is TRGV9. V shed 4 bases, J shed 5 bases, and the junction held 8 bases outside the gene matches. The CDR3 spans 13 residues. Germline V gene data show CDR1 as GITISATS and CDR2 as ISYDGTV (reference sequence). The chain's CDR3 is CALWDPRDYKKLF. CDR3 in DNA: TGTGCCTTGTGGGACCCGAGGGATTATAAGAAACTCTTT.

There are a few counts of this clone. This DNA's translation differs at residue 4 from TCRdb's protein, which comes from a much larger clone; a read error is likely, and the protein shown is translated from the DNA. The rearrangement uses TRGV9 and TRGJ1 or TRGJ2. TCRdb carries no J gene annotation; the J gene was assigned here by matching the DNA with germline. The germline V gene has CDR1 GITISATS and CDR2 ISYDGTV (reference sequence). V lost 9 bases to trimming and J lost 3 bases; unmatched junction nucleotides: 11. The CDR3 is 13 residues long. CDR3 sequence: CALRGKSYYKKLF. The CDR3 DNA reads TGTGCCTTGCGGGGAAAGAGTTATTATAAGAAACTCTTT.

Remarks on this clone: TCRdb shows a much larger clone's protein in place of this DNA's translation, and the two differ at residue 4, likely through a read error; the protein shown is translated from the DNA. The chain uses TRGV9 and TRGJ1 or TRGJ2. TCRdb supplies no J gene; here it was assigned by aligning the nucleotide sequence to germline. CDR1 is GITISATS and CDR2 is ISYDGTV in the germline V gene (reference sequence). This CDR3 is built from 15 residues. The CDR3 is CALREPPRGYYKKLF. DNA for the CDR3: TGTGCCTTGCGGGAGCCCCCAAGAGGCTACTATAAGAAACTCTTT.

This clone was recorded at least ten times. CDR3 region: CATWDRPKESSDWIKTF. CDR3 sequence (DNA): TGTGCCACCTGGGACAGGCCGAAAGAGAGTAGTGATTGGATCAAGACGTTT. The chain joins TRGV3 to TRGJP2. The J gene comes from matching the DNA to germline here; TCRdb lacks it. CDR1 is VTNTFY and CDR2 is YDVSTARD in the germline V gene (reference sequence). With V trimmed by 0 bases and J by 2 bases, 9 bases remained unmatched. The CDR3 runs 17 residues.

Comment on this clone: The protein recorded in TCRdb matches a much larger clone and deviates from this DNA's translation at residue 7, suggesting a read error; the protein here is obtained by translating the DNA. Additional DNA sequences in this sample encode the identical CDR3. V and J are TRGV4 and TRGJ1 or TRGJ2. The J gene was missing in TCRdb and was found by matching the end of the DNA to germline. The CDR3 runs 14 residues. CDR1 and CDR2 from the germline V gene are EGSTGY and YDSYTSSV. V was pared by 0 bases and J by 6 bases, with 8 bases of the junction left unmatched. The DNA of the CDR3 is TGTGCCACCTGGGATGGGCCCAGGAGTTATAAGAAACTCTTT. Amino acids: CATWDGPRSYKKLF.

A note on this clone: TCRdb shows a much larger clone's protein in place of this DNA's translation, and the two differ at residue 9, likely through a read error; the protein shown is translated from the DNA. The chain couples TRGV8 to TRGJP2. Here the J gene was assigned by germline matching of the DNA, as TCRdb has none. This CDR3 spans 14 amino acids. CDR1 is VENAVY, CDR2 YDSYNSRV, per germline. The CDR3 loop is CATWGWSSGWIKTF. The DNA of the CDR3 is TGTGCCACCTGGGGCTGGAGTAGTGGTTGGATCAAGACGTTT.

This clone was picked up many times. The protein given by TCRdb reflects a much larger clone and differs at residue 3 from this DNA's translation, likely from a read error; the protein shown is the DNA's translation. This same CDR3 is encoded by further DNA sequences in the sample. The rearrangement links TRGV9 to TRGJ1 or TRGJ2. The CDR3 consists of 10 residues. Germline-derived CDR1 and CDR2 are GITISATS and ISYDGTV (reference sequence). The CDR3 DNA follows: TGTGCCTCGTGGGAGGTGGGGAAACTCTTT. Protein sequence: CASWEVGKLF.

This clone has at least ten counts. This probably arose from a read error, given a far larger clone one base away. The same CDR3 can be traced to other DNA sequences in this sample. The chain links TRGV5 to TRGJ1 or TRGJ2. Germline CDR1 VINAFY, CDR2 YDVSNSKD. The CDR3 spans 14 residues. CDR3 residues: CATWATHEDYKKLF. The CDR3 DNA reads TGTGCCACCTGGGCCACGCATGAAGATTACAAGAAACTCTTT.

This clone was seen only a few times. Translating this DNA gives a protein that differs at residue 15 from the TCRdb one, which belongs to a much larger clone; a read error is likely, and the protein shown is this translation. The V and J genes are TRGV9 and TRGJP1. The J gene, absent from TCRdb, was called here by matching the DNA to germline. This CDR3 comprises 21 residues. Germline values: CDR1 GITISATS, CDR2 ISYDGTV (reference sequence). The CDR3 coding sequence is TGTGCCTTGTGGGAGGTCGCCCTAGGGCGGAGGGGGTATACCGCTGGTTGGTTCAAGATATTT. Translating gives CALWEVALGRRGYTAGWFKIF.

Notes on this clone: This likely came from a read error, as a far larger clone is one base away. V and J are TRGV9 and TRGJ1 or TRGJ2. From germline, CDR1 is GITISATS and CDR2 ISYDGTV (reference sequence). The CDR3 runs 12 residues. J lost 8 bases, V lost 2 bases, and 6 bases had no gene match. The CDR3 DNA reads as TGTGCCTTGTGGGAGGCCCGGGATAAGAAACTCTTT. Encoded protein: CALWEARDKKLF.

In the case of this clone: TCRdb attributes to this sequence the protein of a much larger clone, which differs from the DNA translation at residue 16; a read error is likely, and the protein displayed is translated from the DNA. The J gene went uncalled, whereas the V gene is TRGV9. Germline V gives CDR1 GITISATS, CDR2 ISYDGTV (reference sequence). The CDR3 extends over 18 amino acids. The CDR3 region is CALWEAYGQELGKKIRVF. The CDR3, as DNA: TGTGCCTTGTGGGAGGCTTATGGCCAAGAGTTGGGCAAAAAAATCAGGGTATTT.

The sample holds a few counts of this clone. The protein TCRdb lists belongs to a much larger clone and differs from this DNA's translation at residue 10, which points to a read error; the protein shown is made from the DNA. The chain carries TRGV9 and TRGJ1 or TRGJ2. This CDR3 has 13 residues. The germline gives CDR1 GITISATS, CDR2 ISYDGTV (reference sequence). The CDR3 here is CALCPCSYYRKLF. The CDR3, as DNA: TGTGCCTTGTGCCCCTGTAGTTATTATAGGAAACTCTTT.

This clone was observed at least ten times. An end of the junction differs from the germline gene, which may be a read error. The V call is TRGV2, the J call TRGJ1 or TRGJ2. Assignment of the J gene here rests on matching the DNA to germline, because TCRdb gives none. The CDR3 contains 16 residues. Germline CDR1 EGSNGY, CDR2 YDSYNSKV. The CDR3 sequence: CATWDGRPWNFYKKLF. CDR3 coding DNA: TGTGCCACCTGGGACGGGCGCCCCTGGAATTTTTATAAGAAACTCTTT.

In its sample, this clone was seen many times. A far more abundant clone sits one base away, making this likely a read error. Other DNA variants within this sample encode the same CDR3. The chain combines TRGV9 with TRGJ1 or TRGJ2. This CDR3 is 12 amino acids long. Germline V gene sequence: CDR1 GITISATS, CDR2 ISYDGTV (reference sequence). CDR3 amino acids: CALYPNYYKKLF. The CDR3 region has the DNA TGTGCCTTGTACCCGAATTATTATAAGAAACTCTTC.

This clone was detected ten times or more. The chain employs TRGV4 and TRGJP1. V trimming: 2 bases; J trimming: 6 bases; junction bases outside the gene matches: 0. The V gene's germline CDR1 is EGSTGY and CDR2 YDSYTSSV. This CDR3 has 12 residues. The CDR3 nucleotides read TGTGCCACCTGGGATGCTGGTTGGTTCAAGATATTT. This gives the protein CATWDAGWFKIF.